This record covers a single TCR beta chain. Its specificity is unknown. 60 Vbeta and 13 Jbeta primers were used in PCR. Original handling: A follow-up analysis tallied 60 million to 85 million unique TCR beta chains, roughly 11 million shared. Generated by immunoSEQ multiplex PCR, the TCRdb table keeps only in-frame clones and is missing some. V, J and clone size reflect that table, while D and trimming were determined from the DNA. Here the sample spans approximately 140,000 clones, under 90% being singletons. The sample is drawn from a study of cytomegalovirus exposure and HLA in healthy donors. Looking at the study overall: There were a few hundred genotyped donors. Of these, 81% fell in the genetic ancestry cluster associated with self-reported Caucasian donors.

Study observations and caveats: Later analysis indicated greater clonal expansion among HLA-associated TCR beta chains than among equally common other chains.

Sequenced input: PBMCs. This receptor was obtained from a man aged 18-30 years in good health and CMV-seronegative.

As DNA, the CDR3 is TGTGCCATCAGTGCGGGGGCCAACGTCCTGACTTTC. The encoded protein is CAISAGANVLTF. V is TRBV10-3 and J is TRBJ2-6; D is unclear. V was pared by 4 bases and J by 4 bases, with 2 bases between. Germline V CDR1 and CDR2: ENHRY, SYGVKD. The CDR3 is 12 residues long.